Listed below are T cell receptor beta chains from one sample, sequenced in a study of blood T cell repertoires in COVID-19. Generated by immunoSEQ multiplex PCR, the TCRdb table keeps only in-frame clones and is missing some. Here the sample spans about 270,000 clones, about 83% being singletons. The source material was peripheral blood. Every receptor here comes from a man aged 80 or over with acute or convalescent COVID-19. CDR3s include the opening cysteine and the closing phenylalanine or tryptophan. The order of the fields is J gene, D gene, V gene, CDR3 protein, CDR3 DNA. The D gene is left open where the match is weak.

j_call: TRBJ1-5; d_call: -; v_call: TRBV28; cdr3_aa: CASSSGASNQPQHF; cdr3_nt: TGTGCCAGCAGTTCAGGGGCTAGCAATCAGCCCCAGCATTTT
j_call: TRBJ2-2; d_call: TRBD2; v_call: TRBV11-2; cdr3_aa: CASSHGTSGPGELFF; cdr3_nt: TGTGCCAGCAGCCACGGGACTAGCGGTCCCGGGGAGCTGTTTTTT
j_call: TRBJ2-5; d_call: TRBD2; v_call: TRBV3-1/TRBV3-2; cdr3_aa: CASSLLNSGMAQYF; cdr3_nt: TGTGCCAGCAGCCTCCTCAACAGCGGGATGGCCCAGTACTTC
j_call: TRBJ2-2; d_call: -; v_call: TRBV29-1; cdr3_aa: CSVESELGNTGELFF; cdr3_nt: TGCAGCGTTGAAAGCGAACTGGGGAACACCGGGGAGCTGTTTTTT
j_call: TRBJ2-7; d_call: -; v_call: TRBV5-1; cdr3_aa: CASSPGLEGEQYF; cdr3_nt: TGCGCCAGCAGCCCGGGACTCGAGGGAGAGCAGTACTTC
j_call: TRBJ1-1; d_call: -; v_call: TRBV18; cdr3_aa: CASSSTINTEAFF; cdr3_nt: TGTGCCAGCTCGTCAACTATAAACACTGAAGCTTTCTTT
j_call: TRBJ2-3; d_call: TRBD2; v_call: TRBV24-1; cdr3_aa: CATGGEGTDTQYF; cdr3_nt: TGTGCCACCGGGGGGGAAGGGACAGATACGCAGTATTTT
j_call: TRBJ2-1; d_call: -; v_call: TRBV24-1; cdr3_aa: CATSDWGSASSYNEQFF; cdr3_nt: TGTGCCACCAGTGATTGGGGCTCGGCGAGCTCCTACAATGAGCAGTTCTTC
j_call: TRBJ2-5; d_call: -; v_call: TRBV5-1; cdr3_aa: CASSEAASIETQYF; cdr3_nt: TGCGCCAGCAGCGAGGCAGCCTCCATAGAGACCCAGTACTTC
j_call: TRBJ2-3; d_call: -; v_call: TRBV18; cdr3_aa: CASSPSGVTSTDTQYF; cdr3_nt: TGTGCCAGCTCACCATCGGGAGTTACTAGCACAGATACGCAGTATTTT
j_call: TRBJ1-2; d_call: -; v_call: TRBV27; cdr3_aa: CASAGGYGYTF; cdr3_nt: TGTGCCAGCGCGGGCGGGTATGGCTACACCTTC
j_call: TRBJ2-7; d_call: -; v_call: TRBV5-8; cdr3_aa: CASSFLVVTYEQYF; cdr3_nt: TGTGCCAGCAGCTTTCTAGTGGTTACCTACGAGCAGTACTTC
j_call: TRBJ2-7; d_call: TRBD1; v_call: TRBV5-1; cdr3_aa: CASSPGGTGVYEQYF; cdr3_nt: TGCGCCAGCAGCCCGGGGGGGACAGGGGTTTACGAGCAGTACTTC